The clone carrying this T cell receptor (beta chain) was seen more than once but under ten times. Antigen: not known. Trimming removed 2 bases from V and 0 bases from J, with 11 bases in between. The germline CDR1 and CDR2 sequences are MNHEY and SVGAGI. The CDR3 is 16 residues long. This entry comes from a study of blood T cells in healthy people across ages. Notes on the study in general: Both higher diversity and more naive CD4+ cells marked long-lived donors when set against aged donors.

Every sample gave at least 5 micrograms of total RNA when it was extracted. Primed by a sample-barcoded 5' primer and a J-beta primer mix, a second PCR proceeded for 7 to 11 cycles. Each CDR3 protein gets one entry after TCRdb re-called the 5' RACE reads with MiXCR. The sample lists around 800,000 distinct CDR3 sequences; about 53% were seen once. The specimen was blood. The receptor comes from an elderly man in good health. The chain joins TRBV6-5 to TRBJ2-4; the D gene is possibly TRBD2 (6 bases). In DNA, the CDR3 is TGTGCCAGCAGTTACGGTCGAGCGGGAGCCAAAAACATTCAGTACTTC. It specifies CASSYGRAGAKNIQYF.